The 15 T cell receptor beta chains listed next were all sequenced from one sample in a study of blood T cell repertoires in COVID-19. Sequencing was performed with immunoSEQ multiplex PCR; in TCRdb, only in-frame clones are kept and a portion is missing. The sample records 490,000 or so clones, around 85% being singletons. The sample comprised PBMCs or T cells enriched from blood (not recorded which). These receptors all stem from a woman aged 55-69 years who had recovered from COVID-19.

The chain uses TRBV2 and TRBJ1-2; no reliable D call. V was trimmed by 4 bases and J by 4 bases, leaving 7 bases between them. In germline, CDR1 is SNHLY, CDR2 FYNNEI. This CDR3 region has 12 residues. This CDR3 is CASSVRFYGYTF. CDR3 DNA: TGTGCCAGCAGTGTCCGTTTCTATGGCTACACCTTC.

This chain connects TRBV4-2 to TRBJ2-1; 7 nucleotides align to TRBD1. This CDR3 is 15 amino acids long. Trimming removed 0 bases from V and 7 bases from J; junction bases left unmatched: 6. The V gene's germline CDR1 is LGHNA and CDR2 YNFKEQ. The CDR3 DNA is TGTGCCAGCAGCCAAGAAGGGGGCGTATTAAATGAGCAGTTCTTC. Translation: CASSQEGGVLNEQFF.

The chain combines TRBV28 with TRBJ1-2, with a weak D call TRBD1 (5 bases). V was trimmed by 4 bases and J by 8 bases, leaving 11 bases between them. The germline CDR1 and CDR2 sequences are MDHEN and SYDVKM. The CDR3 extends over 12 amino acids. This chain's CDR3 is CASSSGTFGYTF. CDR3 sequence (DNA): TGTGCCAGCAGTTCCGGGACTTTCGGCTACACCTTC.

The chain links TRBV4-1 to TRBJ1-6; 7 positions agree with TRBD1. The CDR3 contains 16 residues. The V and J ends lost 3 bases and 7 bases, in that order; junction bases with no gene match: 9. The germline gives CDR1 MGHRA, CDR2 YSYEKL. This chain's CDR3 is CASSQLTGVGNSPLHF. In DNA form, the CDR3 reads TGCGCCAGCAGCCAGCTTACAGGGGTGGGAAATTCACCCCTCCACTTT.

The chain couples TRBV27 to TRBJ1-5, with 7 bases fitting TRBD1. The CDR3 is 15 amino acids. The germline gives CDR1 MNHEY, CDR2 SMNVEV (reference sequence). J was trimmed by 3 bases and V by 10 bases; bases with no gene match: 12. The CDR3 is CATGPWDRPNQPQHF. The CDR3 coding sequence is TGTGCCACCGGCCCATGGGACAGACCCAATCAGCCCCAGCATTTT.

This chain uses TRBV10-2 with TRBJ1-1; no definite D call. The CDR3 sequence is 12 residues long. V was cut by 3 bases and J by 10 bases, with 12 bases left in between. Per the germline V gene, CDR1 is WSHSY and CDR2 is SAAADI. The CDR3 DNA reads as TGCGCCAGCAGTGAAGAGCAAATCGGAGCTTTCTTT. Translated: CASSEEQIGAFF.

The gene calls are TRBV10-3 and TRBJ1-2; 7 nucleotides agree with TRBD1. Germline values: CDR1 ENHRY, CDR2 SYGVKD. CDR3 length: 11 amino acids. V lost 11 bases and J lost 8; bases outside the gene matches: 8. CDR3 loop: CALKGALGYTF. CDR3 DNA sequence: TGTGCCCTGAAGGGGGCTTTGGGCTACACCTTC.

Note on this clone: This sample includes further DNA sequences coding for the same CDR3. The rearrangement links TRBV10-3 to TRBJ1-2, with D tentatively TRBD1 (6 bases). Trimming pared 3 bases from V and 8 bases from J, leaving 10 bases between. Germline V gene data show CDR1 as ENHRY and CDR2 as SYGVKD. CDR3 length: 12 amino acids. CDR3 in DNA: TGTGCCATCAGTGAAGGGGGTGGGGGCTACACCTTC. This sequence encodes CAISEGGGGYTF.

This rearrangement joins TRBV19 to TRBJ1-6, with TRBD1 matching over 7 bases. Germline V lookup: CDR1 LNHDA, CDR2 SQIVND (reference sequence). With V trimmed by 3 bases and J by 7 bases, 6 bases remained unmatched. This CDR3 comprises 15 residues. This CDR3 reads CASSMLRQGNSPLHF. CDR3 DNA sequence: TGTGCCAGTAGTATGTTACGACAGGGAAATTCACCCCTCCACTTT.

Written as DNA, the CDR3 is TGTGCCAGCAGTTTGAGGGCCAGCCCTCTCCCCACAGATACGCAGTATTTT. It yields the protein CASSLRASPLPTDTQYF. The chain is built from TRBV27 and TRBJ2-3; a weak D match, TRBD2 (5 bases). V was clipped by 3 bases and J by 2 bases, with 18 bases between them. The CDR3 length is 17 residues. The V gene's germline CDR1 is MNHEY and CDR2 SMNVEV (reference sequence).

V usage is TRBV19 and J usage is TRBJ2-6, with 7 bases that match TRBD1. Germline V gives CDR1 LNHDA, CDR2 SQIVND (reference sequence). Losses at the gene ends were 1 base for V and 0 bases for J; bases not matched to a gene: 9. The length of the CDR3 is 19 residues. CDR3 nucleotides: TGTGCCAGTAGTATAGCCCTTAGGGACAGATTCTCTGGGGCCAACGTCCTGACTTTC. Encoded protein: CASSIALRDRFSGANVLTF.

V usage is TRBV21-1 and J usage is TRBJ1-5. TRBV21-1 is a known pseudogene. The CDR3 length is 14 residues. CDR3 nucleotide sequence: TGTGCCAGCAGCGGAAAGGAGAGCAATCAGCCCCAGCATTTT. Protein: CASSGKESNQPQHF.

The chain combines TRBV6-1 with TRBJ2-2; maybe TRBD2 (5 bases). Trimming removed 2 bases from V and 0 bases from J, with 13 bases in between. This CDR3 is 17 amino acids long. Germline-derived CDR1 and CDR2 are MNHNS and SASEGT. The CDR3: CASSERRTQSNTGELFF. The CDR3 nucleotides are TGTGCCAGCAGTGAACGGAGGACTCAATCGAACACCGGGGAGCTGTTTTTT.

CDR3 sequence reads: CATSREDRAAEKLFF. In DNA form, the CDR3 reads TGTGCCACCAGCAGAGAGGACAGGGCGGCTGAAAAACTGTTTTTT. J is TRBJ1-4 and V is TRBV15, with 8 bases that match TRBD1. The CDR3 is 15 residues long. V lost 0 bases and J lost 7; bases outside the gene matches: 4. The germline gives CDR1 LNHNV, CDR2 YYDKDF (reference sequence).

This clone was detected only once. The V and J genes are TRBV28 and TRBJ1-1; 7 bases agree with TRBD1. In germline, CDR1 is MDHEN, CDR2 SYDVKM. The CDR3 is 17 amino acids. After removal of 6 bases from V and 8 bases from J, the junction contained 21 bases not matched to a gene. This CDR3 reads CASRDGVGQVRLSEAFF. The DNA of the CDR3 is TGTGCCAGCAGAGACGGGGTAGGACAGGTTCGGCTTTCCGAAGCTTTCTTT.